This T cell receptor (beta chain) was sequenced in a study of early T cells in non-severe SARS-CoV-2 infection. V dropped 2 bases and J dropped 4; count of bases not matched to a gene: 7. Germline V gives CDR1 MDHEN, CDR2 SYDVKM. This CDR3 region has 15 residues. This clonotype was seen only a few times. Unique molecular identifiers tagged individual cDNA molecules. TCRdb re-called the 5' RACE reads through MiXCR, storing one row per CDR3 protein. The sample lists 80,000 to 95,000 distinct CDR3 sequences, under 15% seen once, with less than 0.6% in the top ten. This TCR derives from an adult who was a healthcare worker with PCR-confirmed SARS-CoV-2 infection or an uninfected control (not recorded which). The J gene is TRBJ2-5, the V gene TRBV28; TRBD1 agrees at 7 bases. Sequenced material: whole blood. DNA for the CDR3: TGTGCCAGCAGTTTAGTCGACAGGGCGGGAGAGACCCAGTACTTC. It is translated as CASSLVDRAGETQYF.